These T cell receptor beta chains were read from a single sample in a study of monozygotic twins with inflammatory bowel disease. TCRdb re-called the 5' RACE reads; every CDR3 protein appears as one record, without DNA. In all, the sample yields around 380,000 distinct CDR3 sequences. The source material was blood. Receptor source: a human donor with ulcerative colitis or Crohn's disease, or a healthy co-twin of an affected twin (not recorded which). The CDR3 runs from the conserved cysteine through the conserved F or W.

TRBV28	14	TRBJ2-5	CASSIGGFQETQYF
TRBV10-2	11	TRBJ2-1	CASSEYREQFF
TRBV5-1	16	TRBJ2-5	CASSLIVRDGEETQYF
TRBV3-1	14	TRBJ1-1	CASSQGTVATEAFF
TRBV20-1	16	TRBJ2-7	CSARAISGDRSYEQYF
TRBV27	12	TRBJ2-7	CASSLPAGEQYF
TRBV6-1	14	TRBJ1-2	CATTLRGMDYGYTF
TRBV27	18	TRBJ2-6	CASSLQRPIPSGANVLTF
TRBV7-9	16	TRBJ2-3	CASSQQPPAVSDTQYF
TRBV12-3/TRBV12-4	15	TRBJ2-3	CASSFNTKSTDTQYF
TRBV6-2/TRBV6-3	14	TRBJ2-7	CASHVRGRPYEQYF
TRBV27	17	TRBJ2-5	CASSLRRDFRRVETQYF
TRBV7-2	16	TRBJ1-6	CASSLALIGRNSPLHF
TRBV6-1	15	TRBJ1-5	CASSGSTGGNQPQHF
TRBV4-1	14	TRBJ2-7	CASSQGEGAYEQYF
TRBV11-2	14	TRBJ1-2	CASSLEYARDGYTF
TRBV12-3/TRBV12-4	13	TRBJ1-1	CASSLNRAAEAFF
TRBV3-1	14	TRBJ2-1	CASRRLAGGNEQFF
TRBV5-1	15	TRBJ2-1	CASSLSTSGRNEQFF
TRBV6-2/TRBV6-3	16	TRBJ1-5	CASSYARAYSNQPQHF
TRBV7-3	13	TRBJ2-3	CASSLISYDTQYF
TRBV5-6	15	TRBJ1-4	CASSFGTATNEKLFF
TRBV27	15	TRBJ2-3	CASSLSRGVTGTQYF
TRBV11-2	17	TRBJ2-7	CASSLRLLGLASYEQYF
TRBV7-2	15	TRBJ2-5	CASSLGTTLQETQYF
TRBV15	13	TRBJ2-7	CATSRGGGDEQYF
TRBV28	14	TRBJ2-2	CASDSSGGDGELFF
TRBV6-5	12	TRBJ2-7	CASRRQGYEQYF
TRBV7-9	15	TRBJ2-7	CASTVGELAGDEQYF
TRBV7-9	13	TRBJ1-5	CASSLDSHQPQHF
TRBV7-9	16	TRBJ2-3	CASSPLWGISTDTQYF